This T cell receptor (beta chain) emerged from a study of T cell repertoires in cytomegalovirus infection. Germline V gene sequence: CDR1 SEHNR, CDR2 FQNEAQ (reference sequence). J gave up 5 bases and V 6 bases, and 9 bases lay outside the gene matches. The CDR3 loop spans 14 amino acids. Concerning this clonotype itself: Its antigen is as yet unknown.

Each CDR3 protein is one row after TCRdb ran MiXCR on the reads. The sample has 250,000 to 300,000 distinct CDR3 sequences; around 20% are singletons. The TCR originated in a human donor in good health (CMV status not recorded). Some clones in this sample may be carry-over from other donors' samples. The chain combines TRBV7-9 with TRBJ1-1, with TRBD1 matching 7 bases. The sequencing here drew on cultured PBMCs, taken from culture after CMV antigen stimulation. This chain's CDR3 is CASSQGGAGTEAFF. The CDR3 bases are TGTGCCAGCAGTCAGGGGGGGGCGGGTACTGAAGCTTTCTTT.